Sequencing of this T cell receptor beta chain was carried out in a study of blood T cell repertoires in COVID-19. Background on the study: Acute and convalescent COVID-19 specimens originated in the United States, Italy and Spain.

CDR1 and CDR2 (germline): SGHVS, FQNEAQ. This CDR3 has 15 amino acids. J was trimmed by 8 bases and V by 5 bases; bases with no gene match: 10. In the original workflow: Amplified reference gene primers provided the basis for estimating nucleated cell counts. The repertoire was sequenced with immunoSEQ multiplex PCR; TCRdb's copy has only in-frame clones and lacks some. That table gives V, J and clone size, and the DNA gave D and trimming. The sample has about 120,000 clones, over 70% seen once. The rearrangement uses TRBV7-8 and TRBJ2-1; TRBD2 aligns across 9 bases. The sequence was collected from a woman aged 70 to 79 with acute or convalescent COVID-19. The sequenced sample consisted of peripheral blood. The CDR3 protein is CASSPRGAGGHEQFF. Written as DNA, the CDR3 is TGTGCCAGCAGCCCACGTGGTGCGGGGGGGCATGAGCAGTTCTTC.